These 3 T cell receptor beta chains originate from one sample sequenced in a study of early T cells in non-severe SARS-CoV-2 infection. TCRdb ran MiXCR on the 5' RACE reads and lists one entry per CDR3 protein. The sample includes approximately 79,000 distinct CDR3 sequences, 9.5% to 15% of them seen just once. Specimen: whole blood. These receptors all stem from an adult who was a healthcare worker with PCR-confirmed SARS-CoV-2 infection or an uninfected control (not recorded which).

The J gene is TRBJ1-6, the V gene TRBV7-8; 7 nucleotides line up with TRBD1. There are 15 residues in the CDR3. V shed 5 bases and J 8 bases; nucleotides not matched to a gene: 9. CDR1 is SGHVS, CDR2 FQNEAQ, per germline. CDR3 sequence: CASSTLTGEYSPLHF. The CDR3 region has the DNA TGTGCCAGCAGCACACTAACAGGGGAATATTCACCCCTCCACTTT.

In its sample, this clonotype was seen many times. The chain combines TRBV11-2 with TRBJ1-4; D unresolved. This CDR3 is built from 15 residues. The germline V gene has CDR1 SGHAT and CDR2 FQNNGV. Trimming pared 4 bases from V and 2 bases from J, leaving 11 bases between. In DNA form, the CDR3 reads TGTGCCAGCAGCTCGATACCTGATACTAATGAAAAACTGTTTTTT. It encodes CASSSIPDTNEKLFF.

The chain is built from TRBV14 and TRBJ2-2, with 10 bases matching TRBD2. Germline V lookup: CDR1 SGHDN, CDR2 FVKESK. V shed 0 bases, J shed 7 bases, and the junction held 2 bases outside the gene matches. This CDR3 comprises 15 residues. The CDR3 DNA follows: TGTGCCAGCAGCCAAGATCGACTAGCGGGCGGGGAGCTGTTTTTT. This encodes CASSQDRLAGGELFF.